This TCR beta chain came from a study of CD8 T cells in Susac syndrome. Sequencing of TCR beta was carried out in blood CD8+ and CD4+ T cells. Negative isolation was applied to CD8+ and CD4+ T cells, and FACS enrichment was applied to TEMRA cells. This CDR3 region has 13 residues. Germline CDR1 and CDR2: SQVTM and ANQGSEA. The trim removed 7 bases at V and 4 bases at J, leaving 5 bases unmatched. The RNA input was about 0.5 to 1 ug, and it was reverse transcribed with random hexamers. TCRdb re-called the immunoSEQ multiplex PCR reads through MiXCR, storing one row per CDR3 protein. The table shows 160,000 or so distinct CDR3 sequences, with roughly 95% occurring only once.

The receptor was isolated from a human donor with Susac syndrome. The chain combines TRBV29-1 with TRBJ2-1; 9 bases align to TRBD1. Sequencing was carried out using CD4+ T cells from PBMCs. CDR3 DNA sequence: TGCAGCGGGGGACAGGGTTCTTACAATGAGCAGTTCTTC. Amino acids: CSGGQGSYNEQFF.